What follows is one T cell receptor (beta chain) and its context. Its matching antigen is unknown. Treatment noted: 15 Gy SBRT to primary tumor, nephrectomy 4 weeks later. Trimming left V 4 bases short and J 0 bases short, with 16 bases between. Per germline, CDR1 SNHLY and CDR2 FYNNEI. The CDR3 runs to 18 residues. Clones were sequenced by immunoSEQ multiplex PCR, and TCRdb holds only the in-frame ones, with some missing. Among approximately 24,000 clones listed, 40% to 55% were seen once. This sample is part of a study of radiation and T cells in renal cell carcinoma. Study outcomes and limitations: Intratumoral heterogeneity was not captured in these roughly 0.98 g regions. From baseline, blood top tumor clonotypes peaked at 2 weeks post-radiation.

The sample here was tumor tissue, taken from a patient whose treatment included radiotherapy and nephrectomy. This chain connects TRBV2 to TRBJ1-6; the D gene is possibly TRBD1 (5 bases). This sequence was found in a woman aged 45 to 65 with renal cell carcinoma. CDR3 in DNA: TGTGCCAGCAGTGGGGGGGTAAGGACGAGCTCCTATAATTCACCCCTCCACTTT. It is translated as CASSGGVRTSSYNSPLHF.